Each of the 23 T cell receptor beta chains below was sequenced from the same sample in a study of blood T cell repertoires in COVID-19. The assay was immunoSEQ multiplex PCR, and TCRdb's table has in-frame clones only and misses some. The table records around 80,000 clones, 82% of them present only once. The sample taken for sequencing was peripheral blood. The receptors originated from a man aged 55 to 69 with acute or convalescent COVID-19.

This clone was found a few times. V and J are TRBV18 and TRBJ2-2, with 9 bases fitting TRBD1. The CDR3 is 16 residues long. Germline V gene lookup returns CDR1 KGHSH and CDR2 LQKENI. V dropped 0 bases and J dropped 12; count of bases not matched to a gene: 11. The CDR3 here is CASSPPGEQGAGKLFF. CDR3 in DNA: TGTGCCAGCTCACCACCAGGTGAACAGGGGGCAGGAAAGCTGTTTTTT.

This clone was seen more than once but under ten times. The chain employs TRBV28 and TRBJ2-2; 7 bases are shared with TRBD1. The ends lost 6 bases at V and 5 bases at J; junction bases unmatched: 6. The CDR3 runs to 14 residues. Germline lookup yields CDR1 MDHEN and CDR2 SYDVKM. CDR3 bases: TGTGCCAGCAGCCCGACAGGGATTACCGGGGAGCTGTTTTTT. It codes for CASSPTGITGELFF.

As regards this clone: A junction boundary mismatches the germline segment, possibly from a read error. The CDR3 reads CATSGEQGRVSLSNF. The DNA for the CDR3 is TGTGCCACCAGTGGCGAACAGGGAAGGGTATCATTGTCTAATTTT. V usage is TRBV24-1 and J usage is TRBJ1-5; D might be TRBD1 (6 bases). CDR1 KGHDR and CDR2 SFDVKD come from the germline V gene. CDR3 length: 15 residues.

V usage is TRBV5-1 and J usage is TRBJ2-1, with D tentatively TRBD1 (5 bases). The CDR3 has 13 amino acids. Trimming shortened V by 2 bases and J by 4 bases, and 7 bases separated the two germline ends. Per germline, CDR1 SGHRS and CDR2 YFSETQ. The CDR3 bases are TGCGCCAGCAGCTTTGACAGTTACAATGAGCAGTTCTTC. This encodes CASSFDSYNEQFF.

The chain has TRBV29-1 and TRBJ1-1; D perhaps matches TRBD1 (6 bases). Germline CDR1 SQVTM, CDR2 ANQGSEA. This CDR3 spans 14 amino acids. V dropped 4 bases and J dropped 1 base, with 13 bases sitting between them. The CDR3 reads CSVVGGATNTEAFF. CDR3 DNA sequence: TGCAGCGTTGTAGGGGGGGCTACGAACACTGAAGCTTTCTTT.

The J gene is TRBJ1-2, the V gene TRBV4-3; 10 positions match TRBD1. The V segment lost 0 bases and the J segment 3 bases; nucleotides outside the gene matches: 10. Germline V lookup: CDR1 LGHNA, CDR2 YSLEER. This CDR3 region has 18 residues. CDR3 protein: CASSQDRRQGARDYGYTF. Here the CDR3 DNA reads TGCGCCAGCAGCCAAGATCGGAGACAGGGGGCGCGAGACTATGGCTACACCTTC.

This clone was counted a single time. The gene calls are TRBV5-1 and TRBJ1-2; 9 bases match TRBD1. The V gene end was trimmed by 3 bases and the J gene end by 8 bases; junction bases not matched to a gene: 8. The CDR3 sequence is 14 residues long. Germline values: CDR1 SGHRS, CDR2 YFSETQ. CDR3 sequence (DNA): TGCGCCAGCAGCTCGGACAGGGGACAATACGGCTACACCTTC. Translating it yields CASSSDRGQYGYTF.

This rearrangement joins TRBV7-9 to TRBJ2-5; 7 bases fit TRBD2. V lost 0 bases, J lost 1 base, and 2 bases stayed unmatched. This CDR3 has 15 residues. Germline V lookup: CDR1 SEHNR, CDR2 FQNEAQ (reference sequence). The CDR3 here is CASSLAGGVQETQYF. For the CDR3, the DNA is TGTGCCAGCAGCTTAGCGGGGGGGGTCCAAGAGACCCAGTACTTC.

The rearrangement joins TRBV7-2 to TRBJ2-5; 8 bases are shared with TRBD1. Germline assignment: CDR1 SGHTA and CDR2 FQGNSA. The CDR3 runs 14 residues. The junction had 10 bases not matched to a gene; V was cut back by 8 bases and J by 5 bases. The CDR3 loop reads CASGDRRSGETQYF. For the CDR3, the DNA is TGTGCCAGCGGGGACAGGCGGTCGGGGGAGACCCAGTACTTC.

V and J are TRBV6-5 and TRBJ1-1; 7 nucleotides line up with TRBD1. With 5 bases clipped from V and 3 bases from J, the junction kept 3 bases outside the gene matches. This CDR3 region has 13 residues. CDR1 and CDR2 (germline): MNHEY, SVGAGI. CDR3 nucleotide sequence: TGTGCCAGCAGTCCTCAGGGGGACACTGAAGCTTTCTTT. This sequence encodes CASSPQGDTEAFF.

The genes are TRBV6-5 and TRBJ1-1; 10 nucleotides match TRBD1. CDR3 size: 16 residues. Germline V gene sequence: CDR1 MNHEY, CDR2 SVGAGI. J lost 1 base, V lost 2 bases, and 4 bases had no gene match. The CDR3 loop reads CASSYEGQGRNTEAFF. CDR3 nucleotides: TGTGCCAGCAGTTACGAGGGACAGGGGAGGAACACTGAAGCTTTCTTT.

This clone is a singleton in its sample. The chain joins TRBV4-1 to TRBJ1-2; the D is unclear. This CDR3 contains 15 residues. Trimming removed 5 bases from V and 3 bases from J, with 16 bases in between. Germline CDR1 and CDR2: MGHRA and YSYEKL. The CDR3 loop reads CASSASGHPDYGYTF. CDR3 DNA: TGCGCCAGCAGCGCGTCAGGCCATCCTGACTATGGCTACACCTTC.

The CDR3 here is CASSNGLAGVGEQFF. Written as DNA, the CDR3 is TGTGCCAGCAGCAACGGACTAGCGGGAGTGGGCGAGCAGTTCTTC. V gene TRBV7-8 combines with J gene TRBJ2-1; 13 bases fit TRBD2. The ends lost 5 bases at V and 10 bases at J; junction bases unmatched: 8. Germline CDR1 is SGHVS and CDR2 is FQNEAQ. The CDR3 contains 15 residues.

Of note for this clone: The same CDR3 can be traced to other DNA sequences in this sample. The V and J genes are TRBV7-2 and TRBJ2-7; 8 positions match TRBD1. There are 15 residues in the CDR3. V lost 3 bases, J lost 1 base, and 5 bases stayed unmatched. Per the germline V gene, CDR1 is SGHTA and CDR2 is FQGNSA. The CDR3 coding sequence is TGTGCCAGCAGCTTTACCGGGACAGGATCCTACGAGCAGTACTTC. It yields the protein CASSFTGTGSYEQYF.

The V and J genes are TRBV9 and TRBJ2-3, with 12 nucleotides matching TRBD2. This CDR3 has 15 residues. Per germline, CDR1 SGDLS and CDR2 YYNGEE. Trimming removed 4 bases from V and 4 bases from J; junction bases left unmatched: 4. CDR3 residues: CASSRTSGAPDTQYF. In DNA, the CDR3 is TGTGCCAGCAGCAGGACTAGCGGGGCCCCAGATACGCAGTATTTT.

The chain combines TRBV6-5 with TRBJ2-7; D gene uncertain. In germline, CDR1 is MNHEY, CDR2 SVGAGI. V gave up 3 bases and J gave up 0 bases, with 9 bases separating them. The CDR3 consists of 14 residues. CDR3 bases: TGTGCCAGCAGTTATAACAGAATCTCCTACGAGCAGTACTTC. Protein sequence: CASSYNRISYEQYF.

The chain links TRBV4-1 to TRBJ2-7; 12 bases match TRBD1. Per the germline V gene, CDR1 is MGHRA and CDR2 is YSYEKL. CDR3 length equals 16 residues. V dropped 2 bases and J dropped 7; count of bases not matched to a gene: 9. This chain's CDR3 is CASSQPGQGATREQYF. CDR3 sequence (DNA): TGCGCCAGCAGCCAACCGGGACAGGGGGCGACACGAGAGCAGTACTTC.

The rearrangement links TRBV7-9 to TRBJ2-5, with TRBD2 matching over 11 bases. The length of the CDR3 is 16 residues. CDR1 and CDR2 (germline): SEHNR, FQNEAQ (reference sequence). The J segment lost 5 bases and the V segment lost 3 bases, leaving 8 bases of the junction unmatched. The CDR3 loop is CASSFNSGRAGETQYF. CDR3 DNA sequence: TGTGCCAGCAGCTTTAATAGCGGGAGGGCCGGGGAGACCCAGTACTTC.

This clone was seen only a few times. This chain uses TRBV3-1 (or the pseudogene TRBV3-2) with TRBJ1-2; maybe TRBD1 (6 bases). V was cut by 2 bases and J by 4 bases, with 14 bases left in between. Germline V gene sequence: CDR1 LGHDT, CDR2 YNNKEL (reference sequence). The CDR3 length is 15 residues. The CDR3 DNA reads TGTGCCAGCAGCCAAAGGGTACAGGGCCTCTATGGCTACACCTTC. The encoded protein is CASSQRVQGLYGYTF.

This clone was recorded once. The chain combines TRBV5-4 with TRBJ2-1; D possibly corresponds to TRBD1 (5 bases). Germline CDR1 reads SGHNT; CDR2 reads YYREEE (reference sequence). Between the trimmed V and J ends, which lost 0 bases and 0 bases, there was a span of 10 bases. The CDR3 covers 16 residues. CDR3 nucleotides: TGTGCCAGCAGCTTGGAAAAAGGGGCCTCCTACAATGAGCAGTTCTTC. Its protein is CASSLEKGASYNEQFF.

The chain has TRBV11-2 and TRBJ2-2; 8 bases match TRBD1. Germline-derived CDR1 and CDR2 are SGHAT and FQNNGV. The CDR3 length is 16 residues. Trimming took 5 bases from V and 0 from J; bases not matched to a gene: 5. Here the CDR3 DNA reads TGTGCCAGCAGCCGCCGGACAGGGACGAACACCGGGGAGCTGTTTTTT. This gives the protein CASSRRTGTNTGELFF.

The gene calls are TRBV7-9 and TRBJ2-1; D possibly corresponds to TRBD2 (6 bases). V lost 5 bases to trimming and J lost 6 bases, with 14 bases between them. The CDR3 is 14 amino acids. Germline CDR1 is SEHNR and CDR2 is FQNEAQ (reference sequence). The CDR3 sequence: CASSQRRGGNEQFF. The DNA of the CDR3 is TGTGCCAGCAGCCAAAGGCGGGGAGGCAATGAGCAGTTCTTC. Full variable domain (remainder filled in from reference TRBV7-9 and TRBJ2-1): DTGVSQNPRHKITKRGQNVTFRCDPISEHNRLYWYRQTLGQGPEFLTYFQNEAQLEKSRLLSDRFSAERPKGSFSTLEIQRTEQGDSAMYLCASSQRRGGNEQFFGPGTRLTVL.

The rearrangement uses TRBV18 and TRBJ1-3; TRBD1 agrees at 9 bases. The ends lost 3 bases at V and 0 bases at J; junction bases unmatched: 9. Per germline, CDR1 KGHSH and CDR2 LQKENI. The CDR3 spans 18 residues. CDR3 bases: TGTGCCAGCTCACCGTACCGGGACAGGGCTGTCTCTGGAAACACCATATATTTT. Protein sequence: CASSPYRDRAVSGNTIYF.